This T cell receptor beta chain was obtained from a study of blood T cell repertoires in COVID-19. As processed by the authors: The assay estimated nucleated cells by amplifying reference gene primers. Sequencing used immunoSEQ multiplex PCR; TCRdb keeps in-frame clones, though not all of them. V and J calls and clone size are copied from that table; D and trimming were computed from the DNA. Counted here are 150,000 or so clones, around four fifths occurring once; the ten biggest clones make up approximately 4.4%. This clone came up a few times. The origin of this receptor is a woman aged 45-59 years who had recovered from COVID-19. Sequencing was carried out using PBMCs or T cells enriched from blood (not recorded which).

The CDR3 loop reads CASSETGELFF. In nucleotides, the CDR3 is TGTGCCAGCTCAGAGACCGGGGAGCTGTTTTTT. The chain couples TRBV18 to TRBJ2-2; D remains unclear. From germline, CDR1 is KGHSH and CDR2 LQKENI. Trimming left V 5 bases short and J 5 bases short, with 3 bases between. The CDR3 runs to 11 residues.